These T cell receptor beta chains were read from a single sample in a study of blood T cells in healthy people across ages. TCRdb reprocessed the 5' RACE reads with MiXCR, giving one entry per CDR3 protein. The data contain approximately 900,000 distinct CDR3 sequences, about 44% of them singletons. The specimen sequenced was blood. All receptors come from a man in his thirties or forties in good health. Each CDR3 is given with its conserved first and last residue. A D gene is named only where the DNA matches it firmly. Only some rows state a clone size, as once, few, many or a class for expanded clones.

D gene,clone size,J gene,V gene,CDR3 protein,CDR3 DNA
-,few,TRBJ1-2,TRBV20-1,CSASPLGVGYTF,TGCAGTGCGAGCCCCTTAGGCGTGGGCTACACCTTC
-,-,TRBJ1-1,TRBV7-8,CASSLGSGGVNTEAFF,TGTGCCAGCAGCTTAGGGTCGGGGGGAGTGAACACTGAAGCTTTCTTT
TRBD1,-,TRBJ2-5,TRBV16,CASSITGTGLETQYF,TGTGCCAGCAGCATAACCGGGACAGGGTTAGAGACCCAGTACTTC
-,-,TRBJ1-1,TRBV5-8,CASSFHGGWKDTEAFF,TGTGCCAGCAGCTTCCACGGGGGGTGGAAGGACACTGAAGCTTTCTTT
TRBD2,-,TRBJ2-2,TRBV20-1,CSARTGRAGGLSYTGELFF,TGCAGTGCTAGAACCGGGAGAGCGGGGGGCCTCTCTTACACCGGGGAGCTGTTTTTT
TRBD2,-,TRBJ2-5,TRBV29-1,CNVCRTGGRQETQYF,TGCAACGTGTGCCGTACGGGGGGGAGACAAGAGACCCAGTACTTC
-,once,TRBJ2-4,TRBV6-2/TRBV6-3,CASSYSKGGHEQYF,TGTGCCAGCAGTTACTCGAAAGGGGGGCATGAGCAGTACTTC
-,few,TRBJ2-7,TRBV20-1,CSARGDRLGLNSYEQYF,TGCAGTGCTAGGGGGGACCGCTTGGGTCTAAACTCCTACGAGCAGTACTTC
TRBD2,-,TRBJ2-4,TRBV5-1,CASSPQLGLAGDVAKNIQYF,TGCGCCAGCAGCCCGCAACTGGGACTAGCGGGGGACGTAGCCAAAAACATTCAGTACTTC
TRBD1,-,TRBJ2-7,TRBV28,CASRIGTAYYNEQYF,TGTGCCAGCAGGATCGGGACAGCCTACTACAATGAGCAGTACTTC
TRBD1,once,TRBJ2-7,TRBV11-2,CASSPQGAGVNEQYF,TGTGCCAGCAGCCCCCAGGGGGCGGGCGTCAATGAGCAGTACTTC
-,-,TRBJ2-7,TRBV5-1,CASSSGIEQYF,TGCGCCAGCAGCTCGGGTATCGAGCAGTACTTC